Each of the 22 T cell receptor beta chains below was sequenced from the same sample in a study of blood T cell repertoires in COVID-19. The protocol was immunoSEQ multiplex PCR, while the TCRdb copy is restricted to in-frame clones and leaves out a portion. The sample shows around 310,000 clones, around 90% of them seen only once. Material for sequencing was peripheral blood. The receptor set was obtained from a woman in her thirties with COVID-19, enrolled during active disease.

V usage is TRBV19 and J usage is TRBJ1-2; 8 bases line up with TRBD1. CDR1 is LNHDA, CDR2 SQIVND, per germline (reference sequence). J was trimmed by 2 bases and V by 6 bases; bases with no gene match: 8. The CDR3 runs to 15 residues. The CDR3 region has the DNA TGTGCCAGTAGCCCGGACAGGGTGGGAAACTATGGCTACACCTTC. Translation gives CASSPDRVGNYGYTF.

This clone was found once. The chain couples TRBV5-4 to TRBJ1-2, with 8 bases aligning to TRBD1. Germline V lookup: CDR1 SGHNT, CDR2 YYREEE (reference sequence). V trimming: 3 bases; J trimming: 7 bases; junction bases outside the gene matches: 17. This CDR3 contains 17 residues. CDR3 residues: CASSSAGQGPYPGGYTF. The CDR3 DNA is TGTGCCAGCAGCTCCGCTGGACAGGGCCCGTATCCAGGTGGCTACACCTTC.

The genes are TRBV19 and TRBJ2-3; the D gene is possibly TRBD1 (5 bases). The CDR3 length is 14 residues. Between the trimmed V and J ends, which lost 6 bases and 4 bases, there was a span of 14 bases. The germline V gene encodes CDR1 LNHDA and CDR2 SQIVND (reference sequence). As DNA, the CDR3 is TGTGCCAGTAGGGCCACAGGCAGCGCAGATACGCAGTATTTT. It is translated as CASRATGSADTQYF. Complete variable domain (other parts from reference TRBV19 and TRBJ2-3): DGGITQSPKYLFRKEGQNVTLSCEQNLNHDAMYWYRQDPGQGLRLIYYSQIVNDFQKGDIAEGYSVSREKKESFPLTVTSAQKNPTAFYLCASRATGSADTQYFGPGTRLTVL.

The rearrangement joins TRBV11-2 to TRBJ1-4; 9 nucleotides agree with TRBD1. V gave up 5 bases and J gave up 10 bases; unmatched junction bases: 8. The CDR3 runs 14 residues. Germline V gene sequence: CDR1 SGHAT, CDR2 FQNNGV. The chain's CDR3 is CASSATGGDGKLFF. CDR3 nucleotides: TGTGCCAGCAGCGCGACAGGGGGAGACGGAAAACTGTTTTTT.

The chain couples TRBV4-1 to TRBJ1-1, with D hard to call. The V gene lost 4 bases and the J gene lost 0 bases, with 12 bases spanning the gap. Germline-derived CDR1 and CDR2 are MGHRA and YSYEKL. The CDR3 is 15 residues long. The CDR3 sequence: CASSPRLGLNTEAFF. CDR3 sequence (DNA): TGCGCCAGCAGCCCACGACTAGGGCTGAACACTGAAGCTTTCTTT.

The chain is built from TRBV12-3 or TRBV12-4 and TRBJ1-2; 12 bases align to TRBD1. The CDR3 spans 13 residues. The V segment lost 8 bases and the J segment 10 bases; nucleotides outside the gene matches: 8. The CDR3 DNA sequence: TGTGCCAGCCTCCTGGGACAGGGGGCGGACTACACCTTC. It encodes CASLLGQGADYTF.

V is TRBV5-4 and J is TRBJ2-7; a weak D match, TRBD1 (6 bases). The V end lost 4 bases, the J end lost 3 bases, and 17 bases lay between the germline ends. This CDR3 comprises 15 residues. Looked up from germline, CDR1 is SGHNT and CDR2 is YYREEE (reference sequence). CDR3 loop: CASSLDSRQGYEQYF. The DNA of the CDR3 is TGTGCCAGCAGCCTGGACAGCCGGCAAGGCTACGAGCAGTACTTC.

This rearrangement joins TRBV29-1 to TRBJ2-3; perhaps TRBD2 as D (5 bases). The CDR3 runs to 11 residues. V was pared by 7 bases and J by 2 bases, with 7 bases between. Germline V gene sequence: CDR1 SQVTM, CDR2 ANQGSEA. CDR3 in amino acids: CSAGVTDTQYF. In DNA, the CDR3 is TGCAGCGCCGGGGTCACAGATACGCAGTATTTT.

This clone was detected once. This chain links TRBV19 with TRBJ1-5; 8 bases are a match to TRBD1. The CDR3 contains 15 residues. V dropped 5 bases and J dropped 4; count of bases not matched to a gene: 7. From germline, CDR1 is LNHDA and CDR2 SQIVND (reference sequence). The CDR3 sequence: CASSPTGGSNQPQHF. CDR3 DNA: TGTGCCAGTAGTCCCACAGGGGGGTCAAATCAGCCCCAGCATTTT.

The chain carries TRBV13 and TRBJ2-3; no definite D call. CDR3 size: 13 residues. The V end was cut by 7 bases, the J end by 3 bases, with 11 bases between. Per the germline V gene, CDR1 is PRHDT and CDR2 is FYEKMQ (reference sequence). The CDR3 DNA reads as TGTGCCAGCACCCGTGGAGCTACAGATACGCAGTATTTT. As protein: CASTRGATDTQYF.

The gene calls are TRBV6-1 and TRBJ1-2; 7 bases match TRBD1. Germline lookup yields CDR1 MNHNS and CDR2 SASEGT. The CDR3 has 14 residues. The V and J ends lost 1 base and 7 bases, in that order; junction bases with no gene match: 6. The CDR3 sequence: CASSEGRGIGGYTF. In DNA form, the CDR3 reads TGTGCCAGCAGTGAAGGCAGGGGGATAGGTGGCTACACCTTC.

The chain is built from TRBV4-1 and TRBJ1-6; TRBD1 is a possible D gene (6 bases). CDR1 MGHRA and CDR2 YSYEKL come from the germline V gene. V was trimmed by 0 bases and J by 10 bases, leaving 10 bases between them. The CDR3 contains 14 residues. The DNA of the CDR3 is TGCGCCAGCAGCCAAGAGGCAGGGGTCTCACCCCTCCACTTT. Encoded protein: CASSQEAGVSPLHF.

CDR3 sequence (DNA): TGTGCCAGCAGCCCGGGGGTAAGCCAAGAGACCCAGTACTTC. Protein: CASSPGVSQETQYF. The chain has TRBV13 and TRBJ2-5; the D gene is possibly TRBD2 (6 bases). V lost 5 bases and J 1 base, leaving 11 bases between the germline ends. The germline gives CDR1 PRHDT, CDR2 FYEKMQ (reference sequence). The CDR3 extends over 14 amino acids. The whole variable domain, filled in from reference TRBV13 and TRBJ2-5, reads AAGVIQSPRHLIKEKRETATLKCYPIPRHDTVYWYQQGPGQDPQFLISFYEKMQSDKGSIPDRFSAQQFSDYHSELNMSSLELGDSALYFCASSPGVSQETQYFGPGTRLLVL.

V and J are TRBV28 and TRBJ2-7, with TRBD1 matching over 11 bases. V shed 4 bases and J 6 bases; nucleotides not matched to a gene: 11. CDR1 and CDR2 from the germline V gene are MDHEN and SYDVKM. This CDR3 comprises 16 residues. The CDR3 loop reads CASSWAPGQGGSEQYF. The CDR3 nucleotides read TGTGCCAGCAGTTGGGCTCCGGGACAGGGGGGGTCCGAGCAGTACTTC. The entire variable domain, with the rest obtained from reference TRBV28 and TRBJ2-7, is as follows: DVKVTQSSRYLVKRTGEKVFLECVQDMDHENMFWYRQDPGLGLRLIYFSYDVKMKEKGDIPEGYSVSREKKERFSLILESASTNQTSMYLCASSWAPGQGGSEQYFGPGTRLTVT.

The chain uses TRBV5-4 and TRBJ1-3, with 8 bases aligning to TRBD1. CDR3 length: 15 residues. J gave up 2 bases and V 4 bases, and 5 bases lay outside the gene matches. Germline CDR1 is SGHNT and CDR2 is YYREEE (reference sequence). The CDR3 reads CASSQQTGAGNTIYF. DNA for the CDR3: TGTGCCAGCAGCCAACAGACAGGGGCTGGAAACACCATATATTTT.

The chain couples TRBV28 to TRBJ1-3, with a weak D call TRBD1 (6 bases). This CDR3 is built from 14 residues. V lost 3 bases and J lost 2, with 8 bases in between. Germline loops: CDR1 MDHEN, CDR2 SYDVKM. CDR3 residues: CASSFGQPGNTIYF. The CDR3 nucleotides read TGTGCCAGCAGTTTTGGACAGCCTGGAAACACCATATATTTT. The complete variable domain, with remaining parts taken from reference TRBV28 and TRBJ1-3, reads DVKVTQSSRYLVKRTGEKVFLECVQDMDHENMFWYRQDPGLGLRLIYFSYDVKMKEKGDIPEGYSVSREKKERFSLILESASTNQTSMYLCASSFGQPGNTIYFGEGSWLTVV.

The chain uses TRBV7-6 and TRBJ2-2; TRBD2 aligns across 14 bases. This CDR3 has 16 amino acids. Germline V gene sequence: CDR1 SGHVS, CDR2 FNYEAQ. J was trimmed by 9 bases and V by 3 bases; bases with no gene match: 6. CDR3 DNA: TGTGCCAGCAGCTTTGGGACTAGCGGGAGAGGAAGGGAGCTGTTTTTT. It translates to CASSFGTSGRGRELFF.

The chain has TRBV25-1 and TRBJ2-5; a weak D match, TRBD2 (5 bases). V lost 2 bases and J 2 bases, leaving 12 bases between the germline ends. The CDR3 covers 15 residues. The germline CDR1 and CDR2 sequences are MGHDK and SYGVNS. CDR3 nucleotides: TGTGCCAGCAGTGAAAGAGGTCTAGCTCAAGAGACCCAGTACTTC. It codes for CASSERGLAQETQYF. Filled out from reference TRBV25-1 and TRBJ2-5, the complete variable domain reads EADIYQTPRYLVIGTGKKITLECSQTMGHDKMYWYQQDPGMELHLIHYSYGVNSTEKGDLSSESTVSRIRTEHFPLTLESARPSHTSQYLCASSERGLAQETQYFGPGTRLLVL.

V and J are TRBV28 and TRBJ2-5; D possibly corresponds to TRBD1 (5 bases). The CDR3 totals 13 residues. The germline V gene encodes CDR1 MDHEN and CDR2 SYDVKM. Trimming pared 6 bases from V and 1 base from J, leaving 9 bases between. In DNA, the CDR3 is TGTGCCAGCAGGCAGGGTGGCCAAGAGACCCAGTACTTC. Translating gives CASRQGGQETQYF.

The count of this clone is one. V is TRBV5-4 and J is TRBJ1-4; 8 bases match TRBD1. The CDR3 consists of 15 residues. The trim removed 2 bases at V and 3 bases at J, leaving 3 bases unmatched. The germline V gene has CDR1 SGHNT and CDR2 YYREEE (reference sequence). The CDR3 here is CASSFGQGSNEKLFF. The CDR3 coding sequence is TGTGCCAGCAGCTTCGGACAGGGATCTAATGAAAAACTGTTTTTT.

The chain recombines TRBV2 with TRBJ2-7; 11 nucleotides line up with TRBD2. The ends lost 7 bases at V and 1 base at J; junction bases unmatched: 3. The CDR3 length is 14 residues. Germline assignment: CDR1 SNHLY and CDR2 FYNNEI. As DNA, the CDR3 is TGTGCCAGCAACCGACTAGCGGGGTCCTACGAGCAGTACTTC. Translated: CASNRLAGSYEQYF. Full variable domain (remainder filled in from reference TRBV2 and TRBJ2-7): EPEVTQTPSHQVTQMGQEVILRCVPISNHLYFYWYRQILGQKVEFLVSFYNNEISEKSEIFDDQFSVERPDGSNFTLKIRSTKLEDSAMYFCASNRLAGSYEQYFGPGTRLTVT.

CDR3 DNA: TGTGCCAGCAGCTCCGGACTAGCGGTTAAGCAAGAGACCCAGTACTTC. Translating gives CASSSGLAVKQETQYF. The V call is TRBV5-4, the J call TRBJ2-5; 10 bases map to TRBD2. CDR1 and CDR2 from the germline V gene are SGHNT and YYREEE (reference sequence). The CDR3 runs 16 residues. V lost 3 bases, J lost 2 bases, and 7 bases stayed unmatched. Variable domain in full (rest from reference TRBV5-4 and TRBJ2-5): ETGVTQSPTHLIKTRGQQVTLRCSSQSGHNTVSWYQQALGQGPQFIFQYYREEENGRGNFPPRFSGLQFPNYSSELNVNALELDDSALYLCASSSGLAVKQETQYFGPGTRLLVL.